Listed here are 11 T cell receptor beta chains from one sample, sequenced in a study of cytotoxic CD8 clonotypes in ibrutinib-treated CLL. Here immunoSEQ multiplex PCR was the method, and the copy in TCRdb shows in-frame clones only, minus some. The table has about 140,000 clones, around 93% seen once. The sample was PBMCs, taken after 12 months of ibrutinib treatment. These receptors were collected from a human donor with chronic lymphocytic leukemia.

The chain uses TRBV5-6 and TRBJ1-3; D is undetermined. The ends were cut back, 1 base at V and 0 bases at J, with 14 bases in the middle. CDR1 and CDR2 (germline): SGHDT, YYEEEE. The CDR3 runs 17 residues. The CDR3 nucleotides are TGTGCCAGCAGCTTGTTGGGCATTACGTCCTCTGGAAACACCATATATTTT. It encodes CASSLLGITSSGNTIYF.

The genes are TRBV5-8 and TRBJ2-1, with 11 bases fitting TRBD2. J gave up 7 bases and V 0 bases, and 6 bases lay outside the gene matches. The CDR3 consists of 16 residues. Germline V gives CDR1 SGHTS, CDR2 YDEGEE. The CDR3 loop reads CASSLAIGLAGNEQFF. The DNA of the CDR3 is TGTGCCAGCAGCTTGGCGATAGGACTAGCGGGTAATGAGCAGTTCTTC.

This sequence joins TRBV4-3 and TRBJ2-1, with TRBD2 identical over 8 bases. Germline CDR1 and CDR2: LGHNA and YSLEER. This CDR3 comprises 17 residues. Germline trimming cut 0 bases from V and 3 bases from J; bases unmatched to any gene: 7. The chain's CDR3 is CASSQDWILADYNEQFF. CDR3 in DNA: TGCGCCAGCAGCCAAGATTGGATACTAGCGGACTACAATGAGCAGTTCTTC.

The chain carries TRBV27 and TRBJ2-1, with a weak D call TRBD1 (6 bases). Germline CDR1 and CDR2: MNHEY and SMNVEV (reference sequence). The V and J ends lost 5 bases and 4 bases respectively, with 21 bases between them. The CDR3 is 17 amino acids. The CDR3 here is CASSLLTRGWAYNEQFF. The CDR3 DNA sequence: TGTGCCAGCAGTCTCCTTACTAGGGGGTGGGCTTACAATGAGCAGTTCTTC.

The DNA of the CDR3 is TGTGCCAGCCGCGGGACAGGGGACTATCAGCCCCAGCATTTT. It is translated as CASRGTGDYQPQHF. The chain links TRBV25-1 to TRBJ1-5; 10 nucleotides align to TRBD1. Germline lookup yields CDR1 MGHDK and CDR2 SYGVNS. The CDR3 totals 14 residues. V was pared by 8 bases and J by 5 bases, with 6 bases of the junction left unmatched.

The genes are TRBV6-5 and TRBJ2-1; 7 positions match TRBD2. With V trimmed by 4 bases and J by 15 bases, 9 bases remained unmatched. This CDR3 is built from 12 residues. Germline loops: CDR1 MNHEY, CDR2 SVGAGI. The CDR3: CASSLSGAGRFF. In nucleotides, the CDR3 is TGTGCCAGCAGTTTGTCGGGAGCGGGAAGGTTCTTC.

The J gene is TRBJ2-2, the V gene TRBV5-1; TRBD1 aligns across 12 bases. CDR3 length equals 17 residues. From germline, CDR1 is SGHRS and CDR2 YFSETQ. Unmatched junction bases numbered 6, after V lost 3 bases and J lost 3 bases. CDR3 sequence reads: CASSWAGQGADTGELFF. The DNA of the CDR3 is TGCGCCAGCAGCTGGGCGGGACAGGGGGCGGACACCGGGGAGCTGTTTTTT.

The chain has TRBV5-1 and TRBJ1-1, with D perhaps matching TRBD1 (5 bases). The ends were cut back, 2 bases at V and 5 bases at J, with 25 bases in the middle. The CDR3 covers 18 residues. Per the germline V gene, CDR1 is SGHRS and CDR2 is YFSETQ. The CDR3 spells CASSFGPGGGQRGTEAFF. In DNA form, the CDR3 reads TGCGCCAGCAGCTTCGGACCGGGAGGAGGACAAAGAGGGACTGAAGCTTTCTTT.

The CDR3 spells CASSSVQQGVGSEAFF. Written as DNA, the CDR3 is TGTGCCAGCAGCTCCGTTCAACAGGGGGTGGGTTCTGAAGCTTTCTTT. The V call is TRBV7-6, the J call TRBJ1-1, with 8 nucleotides matching TRBD1. In germline, CDR1 is SGHVS, CDR2 FNYEAQ. The V segment lost 4 bases and the J segment 6 bases; nucleotides outside the gene matches: 13. The CDR3 consists of 16 residues.

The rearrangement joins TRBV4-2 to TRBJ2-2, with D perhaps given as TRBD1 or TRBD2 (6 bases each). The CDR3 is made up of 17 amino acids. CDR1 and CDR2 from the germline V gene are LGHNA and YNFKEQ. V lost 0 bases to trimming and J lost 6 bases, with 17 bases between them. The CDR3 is CASSQDRWGAGAGELFF. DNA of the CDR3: TGTGCCAGCAGCCAAGATCGGTGGGGGGCAGGCGCCGGGGAGCTGTTTTTT.

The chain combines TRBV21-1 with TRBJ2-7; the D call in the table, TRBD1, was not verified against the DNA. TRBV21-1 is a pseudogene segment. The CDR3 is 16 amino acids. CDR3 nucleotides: TGTGCCAGCAGCAAAGGCCCGCGGGACAGCTCCTACGAGCAGTACTTC. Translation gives CASSKGPRDSSYEQYF.